The 15 T cell receptor beta chains presented below share a single source sample, sequenced in a study of blood T cell repertoires in COVID-19. Libraries were prepared by immunoSEQ multiplex PCR; TCRdb keeps only in-frame clonotypes and omits some of them. The data show roughly 350,000 clones, approximately 92% seen once. The sequenced sample consisted of PBMCs or T cells enriched from blood (not recorded which). The receptors derive from a woman aged 30 to 39 who had recovered from COVID-19.

The gene calls are TRBV27 and TRBJ1-2, with a weak D call TRBD1 (5 bases). CDR1 MNHEY and CDR2 SMNVEV come from the germline V gene (reference sequence). The CDR3 is 13 residues long. The V end lost 6 bases, the J end lost 7 bases, and 15 bases lay between the germline ends. CDR3 loop: CASSPGRGSGYTF. Here the CDR3 DNA reads TGTGCCAGCAGCCCCGGGAGGGGTAGTGGCTACACCTTC.

V usage is TRBV9 and J usage is TRBJ2-3; no firm D call. Trimming pared 0 bases from V and 3 bases from J, leaving 11 bases between. CDR1 SGDLS and CDR2 YYNGEE come from the germline V gene. The CDR3 has 15 amino acids. Written as DNA, the CDR3 is TGTGCCAGCAGCGTAGGCAGTCTAGGTACAGATACGCAGTATTTT. Translated: CASSVGSLGTDTQYF.

The CDR3 coding sequence is TGTGCCAGCAAGACTCAGGGAAGCAATCAGCCCCAGCATTTT. Translated, it gives CASKTQGSNQPQHF. The chain is built from TRBV19 and TRBJ1-5; D perhaps matches TRBD1 (5 bases). Germline assignment: CDR1 LNHDA and CDR2 SQIVND (reference sequence). V was shortened by 9 bases and J by 1 base, with 13 bases between the two germline ends. The CDR3 spans 14 residues.

V usage is TRBV5-1 and J usage is TRBJ1-3, with a weak D call TRBD1 (6 bases). The CDR3 consists of 14 residues. V was pared by 0 bases and J by 2 bases, with 6 bases between. Germline assignment: CDR1 SGHRS and CDR2 YFSETQ. As DNA, the CDR3 is TGCGCCAGCAGCTTGGGGGGGCCTGGAAACACCATATATTTT. Amino acids: CASSLGGPGNTIYF.

For the CDR3, the DNA is TGCGCCAGCAGCTTGGCCGGAGGGGAAGGCTACACCTTC. Translating it yields CASSLAGGEGYTF. The chain recombines TRBV5-1 with TRBJ1-2; perhaps TRBD1 as D (5 bases). CDR1 is SGHRS, CDR2 YFSETQ, per germline. The CDR3 sequence is 13 residues long. The germline V and J ends were trimmed by 0 bases and 8 bases, with 11 bases remaining between them.

The chain recombines TRBV6-2 or TRBV6-3 with TRBJ1-5, with 11 bases matching TRBD1. This CDR3 is 16 amino acids long. V dropped 4 bases and J dropped 8; count of bases not matched to a gene: 10. The germline CDR1 and CDR2 sequences are MNHEY and SVGEGT. CDR3 sequence reads: CASSSAGTGGLKPQHF. CDR3 nucleotide sequence: TGTGCCAGCAGTTCCGCCGGGACAGGGGGTTTGAAGCCCCAGCATTTT.

Only one count was recorded for this clone. The chain couples TRBV6-2 or TRBV6-3 to TRBJ2-7; 7 bases agree with TRBD1. The trim removed 2 bases at V and 6 bases at J, leaving 4 bases unmatched. CDR1 MNHEY and CDR2 SVGEGT come from the germline V gene. This CDR3 has 13 residues. The CDR3 is CASSYRQGSEQYF. The CDR3 DNA is TGTGCCAGCAGTTACCGACAGGGTTCCGAGCAGTACTTC.

The chain recombines TRBV11-3 with TRBJ2-1, with 12 bases identical to TRBD1. There are 16 residues in the CDR3. The V gene's germline CDR1 is SGHNT and CDR2 YENEEA. V lost 1 base and J lost 7; bases outside the gene matches: 5. CDR3 in amino acids: CASSLGGQGAGNEQFF. CDR3 DNA sequence: TGTGCCAGCAGCTTAGGGGGACAGGGGGCTGGGAATGAGCAGTTCTTC.

This clone was picked up a small number of times. The chain has TRBV27 and TRBJ2-7; 8 bases line up with TRBD2. After removal of 5 bases from V and 4 bases from J, the junction contained 7 bases not matched to a gene. This CDR3 is 14 amino acids long. Per germline, CDR1 MNHEY and CDR2 SMNVEV (reference sequence). CDR3 loop: CASSPAGAGYEQYF. CDR3 DNA sequence: TGTGCCAGCAGTCCAGCGGGAGCGGGGTACGAGCAGTACTTC.

This clone occurred once. The chain joins TRBV19 to TRBJ2-5; 14 bases line up with TRBD2. The CDR3 has 18 amino acids. Trimming at V came to 5 bases and at J to 4 bases, leaving 12 bases not matched to a gene. Germline CDR1 and CDR2: LNHDA and SQIVND (reference sequence). CDR3 protein: CASSPGTSGSYTGETQYF. CDR3 nucleotide sequence: TGTGCCAGTAGTCCCGGGACTAGCGGGAGCTATACGGGAGAGACCCAGTACTTC.

The J gene is TRBJ2-2, the V gene TRBV7-2; D ambiguous. CDR1 is SGHTA and CDR2 is FQGNSA in the germline V gene. This CDR3 contains 15 residues. The V and J ends lost 1 base and 7 bases respectively, with 13 bases between them. This CDR3 reads CASSLGATPSGELFF. The CDR3 region has the DNA TGTGCCAGCAGCTTAGGGGCCACTCCGAGCGGGGAGCTGTTTTTT.

The V call is TRBV19, the J call TRBJ1-5; no definite D call. The germline CDR1 and CDR2 sequences are LNHDA and SQIVND (reference sequence). Trimming shortened V by 4 bases and J by 0 bases, and 16 bases separated the two germline ends. This CDR3 contains 17 residues. This CDR3 reads CASSNRGKTDSNQPQHF. CDR3 in DNA: TGTGCCAGTAGTAACCGGGGAAAGACCGATAGCAATCAGCCCCAGCATTTT. Filled out from reference TRBV19 and TRBJ1-5, the complete variable domain reads DGGITQSPKYLFRKEGQNVTLSCEQNLNHDAMYWYRQDPGQGLRLIYYSQIVNDFQKGDIAEGYSVSREKKESFPLTVTSAQKNPTAFYLCASSNRGKTDSNQPQHFGDGTRLSIL.

This chain links TRBV19 with TRBJ2-2; a weak D match, TRBD1 (5 bases). Trimming removed 3 bases at V and 1 base at J, with 9 bases between. The CDR3 is 15 amino acids. In germline, CDR1 is LNHDA, CDR2 SQIVND (reference sequence). CDR3 nucleotide sequence: TGTGCCAGTAGTATCGTAGGGGTGAACACCGGGGAGCTGTTTTTT. Protein: CASSIVGVNTGELFF.

The CDR3 sequence: CASSPNTGANTEAFF. The CDR3 DNA reads TGTGCCAGCAGCCCGAATACAGGGGCGAACACTGAAGCTTTCTTT. This chain joins TRBV7-9 and TRBJ1-1, with 7 nucleotides matching TRBD1. V was clipped by 5 bases and J by 1 base; unmatched bases: 7. The CDR3 is made up of 15 amino acids. Per germline, CDR1 SEHNR and CDR2 FQNEAQ (reference sequence).

The gene calls are TRBV27 and TRBJ2-7, with 14 positions matching TRBD2. V was clipped by 7 bases and J by 6 bases; unmatched bases: 2. This CDR3 is 13 amino acids long. The germline gives CDR1 MNHEY, CDR2 SMNVEV (reference sequence). This CDR3 is CASMGTSGGEQYF. CDR3 nucleotides: TGTGCCAGCATGGGGACTAGCGGGGGCGAGCAGTACTTC.